A single T cell receptor (beta chain) is shown here with its context. As yet, its antigen is unknown. Researchers set a sequencing depth target of 1 in 200,000 to 1 in 1 million T cells. Method: immunoSEQ multiplex PCR; TCRdb's copy keeps in-frame clones and lacks some. Among about 140,000 clones listed, roughly 80% were seen once. This specimen belongs to a study of cytotoxic CD8 clonotypes in ibrutinib-treated CLL. Study-level background: For this cohort, patients were ten to twelve relapsed/refractory and roughly 14 treatment-naive, while some 18 were IGHV unmutated. Points from the study as a whole: Public clonotypes (which were uncommon) either contracted or remained stable on treatment.

The CDR3 is made up of 14 amino acids. Germline CDR1 is LNHDA and CDR2 is SQIVND (reference sequence). Trimming cost V 7 bases and J 0 bases, with 10 bases left between them. The specimen comprised PBMCs, sampled after 12 months of ibrutinib treatment. The TCR originated in a human donor with chronic lymphocytic leukemia. The rearrangement joins TRBV19 to TRBJ1-5, with TRBD1 as a possible D gene (6 bases). Here the CDR3 DNA reads TGTGCCAGTAAAAGGGACATTAGCAATCAGCCCCAGCATTTT. It yields the protein CASKRDISNQPQHF.